One T cell receptor (beta chain) is described in this entry. This sample is drawn from a study of OX40 agonist ivuxolimab in advanced cancers. Across the whole study: The treatment was a fully human IgG2 OX40 agonist, ivuxolimab. Partial response was recorded in three patients: one hepatocellular carcinoma and two cutaneous melanoma cases.

On cycle 4 day 1 and cycle 7 day 1, as well as at baseline, blood was sampled. Repertoires were generated with immunoSEQ multiplex PCR, while TCRdb's copy carries only in-frame clones and drops some. The table shows about 79,000 clones, with 75% to 95% occurring only once. V gave up 7 bases and J gave up 1 base, with 14 bases separating them. The germline V gene encodes CDR1 MNHNY and CDR2 SVGAGI (reference sequence). This CDR3 contains 15 residues. The sequence came from an adult with an advanced solid tumor such as melanoma, head and neck, liver or kidney cancer. The starting material was CD4+ or CD8+ T cells sorted from blood, obtained in a trial of the OX40 agonist ivuxolimab. The chain employs TRBV6-6 and TRBJ1-5, with D possibly being TRBD1 (6 bases). The CDR3 DNA reads as TGTGCCAGCAAGGGGGAGACATGGAGCAATCAGCCCCAGCATTTT. This gives the protein CASKGETWSNQPQHF.